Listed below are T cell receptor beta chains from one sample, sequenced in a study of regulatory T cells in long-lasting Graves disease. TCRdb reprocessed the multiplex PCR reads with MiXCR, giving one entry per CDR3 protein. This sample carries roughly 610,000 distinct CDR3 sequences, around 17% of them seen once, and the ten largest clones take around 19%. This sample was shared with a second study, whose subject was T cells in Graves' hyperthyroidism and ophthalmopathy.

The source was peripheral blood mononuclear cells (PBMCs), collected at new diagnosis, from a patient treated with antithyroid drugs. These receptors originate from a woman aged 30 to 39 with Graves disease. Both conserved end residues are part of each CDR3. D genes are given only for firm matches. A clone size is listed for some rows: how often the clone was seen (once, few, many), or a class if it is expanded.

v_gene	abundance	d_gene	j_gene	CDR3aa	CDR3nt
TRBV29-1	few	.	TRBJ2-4	CSVEQAKNIQYF	TGCAGCGTTGAACAGGCGAAAAACATTCAGTACTTC
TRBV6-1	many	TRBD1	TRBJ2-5	CASSRRQGQETQYF	TGTGCCAGCAGTCGTCGACAGGGACAAGAGACCCAGTACTTC
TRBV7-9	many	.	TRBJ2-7	CASSLGVGEQYF	TGTGCCAGCAGCCTAGGGGTAGGCGAGCAGTACTTC
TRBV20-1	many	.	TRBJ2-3	CSAQGVVTIVDTQYF	TGCAGTGCCCAGGGAGTAGTAACCATAGTTGATACGCAGTATTTT
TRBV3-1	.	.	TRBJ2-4	CASSQWDEGRNIQYF	TGTGCCAGCAGCCAGTGGGACGAAGGAAGGAACATTCAGTACTTC
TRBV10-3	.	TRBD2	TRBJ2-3	CAISKLAGGPLRDTQYF	TGTGCCATCAGTAAACTAGCGGGAGGGCCTCTAAGGGATACGCAGTATTTT
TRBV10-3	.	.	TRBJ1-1	CATARGVDTEAFF	TGTGCCACCGCCCGGGGAGTGGACACTGAAGCTTTCTTT
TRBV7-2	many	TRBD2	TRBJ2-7	CASSASGLAAYEQYF	TGTGCCAGCAGCGCCTCGGGACTAGCAGCATACGAGCAGTACTTC
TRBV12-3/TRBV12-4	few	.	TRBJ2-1	CASSLTRRSYNEQFF	TGTGCCAGCAGTTTAACGCGACGCTCCTACAATGAGCAGTTCTTC
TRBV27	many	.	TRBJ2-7	CASSSKTSAYSYEQYF	TGTGCCAGCAGTTCCAAGACATCAGCTTACTCCTACGAGCAGTACTTC
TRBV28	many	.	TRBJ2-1	CASSGVGGGFNEQFF	TGTGCCAGCAGCGGGGTCGGAGGTGGATTCAATGAGCAGTTCTTC
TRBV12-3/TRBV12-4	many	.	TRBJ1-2	CASSLREGRGSYTF	TGTGCCAGCAGTTTGCGAGAGGGGAGGGGGAGCTACACCTTC
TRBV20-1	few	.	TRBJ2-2	CSALGLVDGELFF	TGCAGTGCTCTAGGGCTAGTCGACGGGGAGCTGTTTTTT
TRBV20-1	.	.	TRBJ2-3	CSASPGETDTQYF	TGCAGTGCATCCCCTGGGGAGACAGATACACAGTATTTT
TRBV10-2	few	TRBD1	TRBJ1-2	CASSQTGVNYGYTF	TGCGCCAGCAGTCAAACAGGGGTCAACTATGGCTACACCTTC
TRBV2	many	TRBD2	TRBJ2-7	CASLSGLSSYEQYF	TGTGCCAGCCTTAGCGGGCTAAGCTCCTACGAGCAGTACTTC
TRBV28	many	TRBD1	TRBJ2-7	CASSLPGTGSHEQYF	TGTGCCAGCAGCCTACCCGGGACAGGGAGCCACGAGCAGTACTTC
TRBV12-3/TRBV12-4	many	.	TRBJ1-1	CASTLGDLNTEAFF	TGTGCCAGCACCCTGGGGGACCTGAACACTGAAGCTTTCTTT
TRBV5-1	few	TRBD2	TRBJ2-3	CASSLGRGLAADTQYF	TGCGCCAGCAGCTTAGGGCGAGGACTAGCGGCAGATACGCAGTATTTT
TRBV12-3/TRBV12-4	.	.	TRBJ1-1	CASSRRGLSEAFF	TGTGCCAGCTCCCGGAGGGGACTTTCTGAAGCTTTCTTT
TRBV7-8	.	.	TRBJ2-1	CASSLEEVGRRRGNEQFF	TGTGCCAGCAGCTTAGAAGAGGTGGGTAGACGTAGGGGCAATGAGCAGTTCTTC
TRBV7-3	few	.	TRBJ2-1	CASSSPRGGYNEQFF	TGTGCCAGCAGCTCCCCGAGGGGGGGATACAATGAGCAGTTCTTC
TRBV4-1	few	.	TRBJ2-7	CASSQDLHSYEQYF	TGCGCCAGCAGCCAAGATCTTCATTCCTACGAGCAGTACTTC
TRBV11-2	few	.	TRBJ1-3	CASSLNGFAGNTIYF	TGTGCCAGCAGCTTGAATGGTTTCGCTGGAAACACCATATATTTT